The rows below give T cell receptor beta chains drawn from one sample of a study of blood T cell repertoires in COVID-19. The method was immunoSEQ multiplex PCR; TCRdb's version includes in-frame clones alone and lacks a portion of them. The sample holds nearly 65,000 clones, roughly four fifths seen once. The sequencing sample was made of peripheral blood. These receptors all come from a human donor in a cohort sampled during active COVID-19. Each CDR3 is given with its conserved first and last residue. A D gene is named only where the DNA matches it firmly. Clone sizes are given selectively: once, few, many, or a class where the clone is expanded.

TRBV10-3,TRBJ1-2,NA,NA,CATGQSGYTF,TGTGCCACCGGACAGAGTGGCTACACCTTC
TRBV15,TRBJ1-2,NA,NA,CATSRDLGYYGYTF,TGTGCCACCAGCAGAGATTTGGGCTACTATGGCTACACCTTC
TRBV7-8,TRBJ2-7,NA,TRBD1,CASSLAGQARYEQYF,TGTGCCAGCAGCTTAGCGGGACAGGCGAGGTACGAGCAGTACTTC
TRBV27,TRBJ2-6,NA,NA,CASSLSTGPSGANVLTF,TGTGCCAGCAGTTTATCAACAGGGCCATCTGGGGCCAACGTCCTGACTTTC
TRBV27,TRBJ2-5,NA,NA,CASSFLRGFQETQYF,TGTGCCAGCAGTTTTCTCAGAGGGTTCCAAGAGACCCAGTACTTC
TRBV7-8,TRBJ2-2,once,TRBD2,CASSPLGRAATGELFF,TGTGCCAGCAGCCCCTTGGGGAGGGCCGCCACCGGGGAGCTGTTTTTT
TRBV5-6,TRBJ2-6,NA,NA,CASSPGISGANVLTF,TGTGCCAGCAGCCCAGGGATCTCTGGGGCCAACGTCCTGACTTTC
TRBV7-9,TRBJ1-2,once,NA,CASSLEGYGYTF,TGTGCCAGCAGCTTAGAGGGGTATGGCTACACCTTC
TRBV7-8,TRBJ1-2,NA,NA,CASSLAGAANYGYTF,TGTGCCAGCAGCTTAGCGGGGGCGGCTAACTATGGCTACACCTTC
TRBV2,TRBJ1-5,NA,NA,CASSDGREWSNQPQHF,TGTGCCAGCAGTGACGGGCGGGAGTGGAGCAATCAGCCCCAGCATTTT
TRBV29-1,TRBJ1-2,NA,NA,CSVEGLLGHTASAYGYTF,TGCAGCGTTGAAGGGCTGCTGGGACATACCGCATCCGCCTATGGCTACACCTTC
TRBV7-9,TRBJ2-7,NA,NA,CASSPWTATGYEQYF,TGTGCCAGCAGCCCTTGGACAGCTACTGGCTACGAGCAGTACTTC
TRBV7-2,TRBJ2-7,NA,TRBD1,CASSSQGAHGDEQYF,TGTGCCAGCAGCTCACAGGGGGCGCACGGTGATGAGCAGTACTTC
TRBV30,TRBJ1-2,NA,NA,CAWTGLTGSYGYTF,TGTGCCTGGACCGGACTGACAGGTTCCTATGGCTACACCTTC
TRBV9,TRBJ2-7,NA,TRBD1,CASSMSGGSYEQYF,TGTGCCAGCAGCATGTCAGGGGGTAGCTACGAGCAGTACTTC
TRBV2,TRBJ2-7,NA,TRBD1,CASRSGQASYEQYF,TGTGCCAGCAGATCGGGACAGGCATCCTACGAGCAGTACTTC
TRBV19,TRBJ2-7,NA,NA,CASRGQTDYEQYF,TGTGCCAGTAGAGGACAGACTGACTACGAGCAGTACTTC
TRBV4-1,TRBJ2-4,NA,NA,CASSLTGVAKNIQYF,TGCGCCAGCAGCTTAACGGGAGTAGCCAAAAACATTCAGTACTTC
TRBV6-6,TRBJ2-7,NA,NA,CASSYSELRGYEQYF,TGTGCCAGCAGTTACTCCGAACTACGGGGATACGAGCAGTACTTC
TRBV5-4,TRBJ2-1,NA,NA,CASSPLASSSYNEQFF,TGTGCCAGCAGCCCCCTAGCTTCAAGCTCCTACAATGAGCAGTTCTTC
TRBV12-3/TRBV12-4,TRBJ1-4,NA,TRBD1,CASSSPGGEKLFF,TGTGCCAGCAGTTCCCCAGGGGGAGAAAAACTGTTTTTT
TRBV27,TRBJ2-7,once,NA,CASSLGATYEQYF,TGTGCCAGCAGTTTGGGGGCCACTTACGAGCAGTACTTC
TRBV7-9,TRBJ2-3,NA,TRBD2,CASSPGLAGSDTQYF,TGTGCCAGCAGCCCCGGACTAGCGGGTTCAGATACGCAGTATTTT
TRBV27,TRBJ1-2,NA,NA,CASKARDVDGYTF,TGTGCCAGCAAAGCCAGGGATGTGGATGGCTACACCTTC
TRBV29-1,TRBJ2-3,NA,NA,CSVLGSPGNTQYF,TGCAGCGTCCTTGGGAGTCCCGGAAATACGCAGTATTTT
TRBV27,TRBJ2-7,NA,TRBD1,CASSPRTGRLFEQYF,TGTGCCAGCAGTCCCCGGACAGGGAGGTTGTTCGAGCAGTACTTC
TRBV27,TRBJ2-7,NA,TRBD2,CATSLPPLAGVNYEQYF,TGTGCCACCTCTTTACCGCCGCTAGCGGGAGTTAACTACGAGCAGTACTTC
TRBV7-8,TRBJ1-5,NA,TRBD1,CASSFDRGNQPQHF,TGTGCCAGCAGCTTTGACAGGGGCAATCAGCCCCAGCATTTT
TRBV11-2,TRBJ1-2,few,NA,CASSLGIGYGYGYTF,TGTGCCAGCAGCTTAGGAATCGGTTACGGCTATGGCTACACCTTC
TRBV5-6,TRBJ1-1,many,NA,CASSLFSGTAEAFF,TGTGCCAGCAGCTTGTTTAGCGGGACGGCTGAAGCTTTCTTT
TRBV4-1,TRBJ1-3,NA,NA,CASSDRMKGNTIYF,TGCGCCAGCAGCGACAGAATGAAGGGAAACACCATATATTTT
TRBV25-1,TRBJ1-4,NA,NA,CASSWGGEKLFF,TGTGCCAGCAGTTGGGGAGGTGAAAAACTGTTTTTT
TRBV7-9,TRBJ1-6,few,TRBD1,CASSYGQGTSPLHF,TGTGCCAGCAGCTACGGACAGGGGACTTCACCCCTCCACTTT
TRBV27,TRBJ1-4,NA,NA,CASSFLAGEKLFF,TGTGCCAGCAGTTTTTTGGCGGGTGAAAAACTGTTTTTT
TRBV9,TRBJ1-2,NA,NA,CASSPGWSGYGYTF,TGTGCCAGCAGCCCGGGATGGAGCGGCTATGGCTACACCTTC
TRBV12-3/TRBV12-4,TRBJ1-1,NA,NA,CASTPRANTEAFF,TGTGCCAGCACGCCGAGGGCGAACACTGAAGCTTTCTTT
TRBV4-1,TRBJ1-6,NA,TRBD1,CASSRQGEGGNSPLHF,TGCGCCAGCAGCCGCCAGGGGGAAGGGGGTAATTCACCCCTCCACTTT
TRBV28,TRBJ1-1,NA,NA,CASSSNTEAFF,TGTGCCAGCAGCTCCAACACTGAAGCTTTCTTT
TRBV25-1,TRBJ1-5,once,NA,CASSDYRGNQPQHF,TGTGCCAGCAGTGATTACAGGGGCAATCAGCCCCAGCATTTT
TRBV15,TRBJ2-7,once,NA,CATSRGQVGASSYEQYF,TGTGCCACCAGCAGAGGGCAGGTCGGCGCAAGCTCCTACGAGCAGTACTTC
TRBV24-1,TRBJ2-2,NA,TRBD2,CATSRRAVAGNTGELFF,TGTGCCACCAGCCGTAGGGCAGTAGCGGGAAACACCGGGGAGCTGTTTTTT
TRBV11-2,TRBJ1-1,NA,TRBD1,CASSFMTGSEAFF,TGTGCCAGCAGCTTCATGACAGGGAGTGAAGCTTTCTTT
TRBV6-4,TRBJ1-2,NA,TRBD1,CASSVPGQWFVNYGYTF,TGTGCCAGCAGTGTCCCGGGACAGTGGTTCGTCAACTATGGCTACACCTTC
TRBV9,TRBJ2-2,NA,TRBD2,CASSKTSGVNTGELFF,TGTGCCAGCAGCAAGACTAGCGGGGTGAACACCGGGGAGCTGTTTTTT
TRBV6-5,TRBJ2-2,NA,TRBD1,CASSWDRAGTGELFF,TGTGCCAGCAGCTGGGACAGGGCAGGCACCGGGGAGCTGTTTTTT
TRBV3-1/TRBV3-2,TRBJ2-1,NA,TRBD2,CASSLAGGHNEQFF,TGTGCCAGCAGCCTAGCGGGGGGCCACAATGAGCAGTTCTTC
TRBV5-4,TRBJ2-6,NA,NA,CASSLVRGKFSSGANVLTF,TGTGCCAGCAGCTTGGTCAGGGGCAAGTTTTCTTCTGGGGCCAACGTCCTGACTTTC
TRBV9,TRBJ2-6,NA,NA,CASSPGPSGANVLTF,TGTGCCAGCAGCCCTGGCCCCTCTGGGGCCAACGTCCTGACTTTC
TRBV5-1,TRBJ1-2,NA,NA,CASSLVQGHYGYTF,TGCGCCAGCAGCTTGGTACAGGGACACTATGGCTACACCTTC
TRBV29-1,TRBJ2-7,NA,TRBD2,CSVEGTSGGAYSSYEQYF,TGCAGCGTTGAAGGGACTAGCGGGGGGGCTTATAGCTCCTACGAGCAGTACTTC